This T cell receptor beta chain was sequenced in a study of blood T cell repertoires in COVID-19. Study in general: Samples representing acute and convalescent COVID-19 were sourced from the United States, Italy and Spain. Nucleic acid was either cDNA or gDNA, and it came from T cells, B-cell-depleted T cells, or PBMCs.

Generated by immunoSEQ multiplex PCR, the TCRdb table keeps only in-frame clones and is missing some. This table holds 90,000 to 130,000 clones, around 86% found once. CDR3 size: 14 residues. CDR1 and CDR2 (germline): LGHDT, YNNKEL (reference sequence). The ends were cut back, 1 base at V and 12 bases at J, with 18 bases in the middle. The V and J genes are TRBV3-1 (or the pseudogene TRBV3-2) and TRBJ1-2; tentative D call: TRBD1 (5 bases). This TCR came from a woman aged 70-85 years with acute or convalescent COVID-19. The sequencing input was peripheral blood. The CDR3 region has the DNA TGTGCCAGCAGCCAAGGCGGTAGGGGCTGGGGCCACACCTTC. It encodes CASSQGGRGWGHTF.